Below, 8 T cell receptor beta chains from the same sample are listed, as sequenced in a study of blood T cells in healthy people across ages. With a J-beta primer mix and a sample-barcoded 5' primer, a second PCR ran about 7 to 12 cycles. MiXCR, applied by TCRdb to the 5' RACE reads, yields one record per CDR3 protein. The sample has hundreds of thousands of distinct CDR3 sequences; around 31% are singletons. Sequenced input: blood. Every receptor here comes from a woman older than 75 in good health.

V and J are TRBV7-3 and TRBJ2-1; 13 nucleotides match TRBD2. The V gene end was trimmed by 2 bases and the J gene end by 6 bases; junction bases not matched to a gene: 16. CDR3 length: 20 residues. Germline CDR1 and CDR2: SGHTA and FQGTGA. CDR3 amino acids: CASSLRTSTSGGREANEQFF. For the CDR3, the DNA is TGTGCCAGCAGCTTACGAACCTCGACTAGCGGGGGGCGCGAGGCCAATGAGCAGTTCTTC.

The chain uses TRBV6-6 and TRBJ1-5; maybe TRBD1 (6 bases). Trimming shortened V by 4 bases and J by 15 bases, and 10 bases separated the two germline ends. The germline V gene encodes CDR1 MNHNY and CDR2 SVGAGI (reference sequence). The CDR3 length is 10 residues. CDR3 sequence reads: CASSWNRVHF. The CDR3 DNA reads TGTGCCAGCAGTTGGAACAGGGTGCATTTT.

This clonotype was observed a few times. This CDR3 reads CASSFVGTGASYGYTF. The DNA for the CDR3 is TGTGCCAGCAGCTTTGTGGGGACAGGGGCTTCCTATGGCTACACCTTC. The chain joins TRBV5-5 to TRBJ1-2; 10 nucleotides align to TRBD1. CDR1 and CDR2 from the germline V gene are SGHKS and YYEKEE (reference sequence). V shed 2 bases, J shed 4 bases, and the junction held 8 bases outside the gene matches. This CDR3 is 16 amino acids long.

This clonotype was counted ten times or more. CDR3 protein: CASSFKSSQGYGYTF. Here the CDR3 DNA reads TGTGCCAGCAGTTTCAAGTCATCCCAGGGGTATGGCTACACCTTC. V and J are TRBV12-3 or TRBV12-4 and TRBJ1-2; tentative D call: TRBD1 (6 bases). This CDR3 is built from 15 residues. Trimming left V 3 bases short and J 5 bases short, with 16 bases between.

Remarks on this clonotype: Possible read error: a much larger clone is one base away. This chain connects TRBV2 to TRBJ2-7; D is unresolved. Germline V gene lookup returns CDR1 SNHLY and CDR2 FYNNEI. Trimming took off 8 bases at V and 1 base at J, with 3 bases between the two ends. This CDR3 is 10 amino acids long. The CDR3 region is CASESYEQYF. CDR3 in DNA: TGTGCCAGCGAGTCCTACGAGCAGTACTTC.

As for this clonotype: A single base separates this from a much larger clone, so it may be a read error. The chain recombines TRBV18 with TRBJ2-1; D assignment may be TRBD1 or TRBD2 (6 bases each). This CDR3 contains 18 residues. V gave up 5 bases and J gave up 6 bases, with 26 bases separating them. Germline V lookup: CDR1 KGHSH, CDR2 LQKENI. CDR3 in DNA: TGTGCCAGCTCAAGTGATGCTTTGATTGGGGGGCCATCCAATGAGCAGTTCTTC. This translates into CASSSDALIGGPSNEQFF.

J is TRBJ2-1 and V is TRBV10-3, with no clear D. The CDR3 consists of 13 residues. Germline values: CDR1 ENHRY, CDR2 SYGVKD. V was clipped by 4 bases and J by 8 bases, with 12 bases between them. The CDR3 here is CAISGASTDEQFF. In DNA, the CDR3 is TGTGCCATCAGTGGGGCCAGTACAGATGAGCAGTTCTTC.

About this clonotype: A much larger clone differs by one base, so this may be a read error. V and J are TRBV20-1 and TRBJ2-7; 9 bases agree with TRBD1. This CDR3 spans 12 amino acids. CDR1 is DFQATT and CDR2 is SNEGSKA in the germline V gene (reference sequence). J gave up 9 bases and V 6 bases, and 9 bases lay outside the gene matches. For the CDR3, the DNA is TGCAGTGCGCCACCTGCGGGACAGGGGCAGTACTTC. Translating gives CSAPPAGQGQYF.